Given below is one TCR beta chain in context. Its antigen is unidentified. The investigators split CD4+ cells into a CD45RA+ naive subset and a CD45RA-negative memory subset. The record originates from a study of shared clonotypes between healthy human individuals. Template for every sorted-subset replicate PCR totaled roughly 210 ng DNA, 25,000 to 35,000 T cell genomes. Clones were read by immunoSEQ multiplex PCR, and TCRdb kept only the in-frame ones, dropping some. The table has about 2.4 million clones, roughly 93% seen once. Study results and caveats: In general, naive subsets displayed greater estimated richness than memory subsets did.

The source of this sequence is a man aged 18-30 years in good health. Some clones in this sample may be carry-over from other donors' samples. The sequenced sample consisted of naive CD4+ T cells from PBMCs. Subset given: CD45RA+ positively selected.

CDR3 in DNA: TGCGCCAGCAGCCAAGATACTAGCGGATTAAGCAGAGAGACCCAGTACTTC. Translation: CASSQDTSGLSRETQYF. The genes are TRBV4-1 and TRBJ2-5, with 8 positions matching TRBD2. V was pared by 0 bases and J by 4 bases, with 10 bases of the junction left unmatched. The germline CDR1 and CDR2 sequences are MGHRA and YSYEKL. CDR3 length: 17 residues.